This TCR beta chain was recorded in a study of blood T cell repertoires in COVID-19. Original methodology: Cell counts per sample came from amplifying reference gene primers. Produced via immunoSEQ multiplex PCR; TCRdb's table is partial and in-frame only. The V and J calls and the clone size are those of that table, but D and trimming were determined from the DNA. This table holds approximately 240,000 clones, 75% to 85% found once. The germline V gene encodes CDR1 MDHEN and CDR2 SYDVKM. V shed 0 bases and J 7 bases; nucleotides not matched to a gene: 8. This CDR3 is built from 16 residues. This sequence was found in a human donor in a cohort sampled during active COVID-19. The chain carries TRBV28 and TRBJ1-4; 7 nucleotides line up with TRBD1. Sample: peripheral blood. CDR3 sequence reads: CASSLWEDRPGEKLFF. The CDR3 DNA sequence: TGTGCCAGCAGTTTATGGGAGGACAGGCCGGGTGAAAAACTGTTTTTT. Complete variable domain (other parts from reference TRBV28 and TRBJ1-4): DVKVTQSSRYLVKRTGEKVFLECVQDMDHENMFWYRQDPGLGLRLIYFSYDVKMKEKGDIPEGYSVSREKKERFSLILESASTNQTSMYLCASSLWEDRPGEKLFFGSGTQLSVL.